These 18 T cell receptor beta chains originate from one sample sequenced in a study of cytomegalovirus exposure and HLA in healthy donors. TCRdb's copy holds only in-frame clones and misses some; the assay was immunoSEQ multiplex PCR. This table has about 130,000 clones, almost 90% appearing once. Sequences were obtained from PBMCs. The receptors come from a young man in good health and CMV-seronegative.

The genes are TRBV5-1 and TRBJ2-1; D remains ambiguous. The CDR3 totals 15 residues. The germline V gene has CDR1 SGHRS and CDR2 YFSETQ. V lost 7 bases, J lost 0 bases, and 14 bases lay in between. For the CDR3, the DNA is TGCGCCAGCCGCATGGGAATTAGCTCCTACAATGAGCAGTTCTTC. Translation: CASRMGISSYNEQFF.

V is TRBV6-5 and J is TRBJ1-4; no clear D. Germline V gene lookup returns CDR1 MNHEY and CDR2 SVGAGI. Trimming pared 2 bases from V and 8 bases from J, leaving 12 bases between. This CDR3 is built from 14 residues. CDR3: CASSYPGMSEKLFF. In nucleotides, the CDR3 is TGTGCCAGCAGTTACCCGGGTATGAGCGAAAAACTGTTTTTT.

This clone appeared once. The chain uses TRBV9 and TRBJ2-7, with a tentative D call TRBD2 (5 bases). Deletions cut 2 bases from V and 0 bases from J, with 9 bases between. There are 14 residues in the CDR3. From germline, CDR1 is SGDLS and CDR2 YYNGEE. CDR3 DNA sequence: TGTGCCAGCAGCGTTGAGGGAACCTCCTACGAGCAGTACTTC. It translates to CASSVEGTSYEQYF.

The V and J genes are TRBV6-5 and TRBJ2-1, with 7 positions matching TRBD2. The germline CDR1 and CDR2 sequences are MNHEY and SVGAGI. The CDR3 has 16 residues. With V trimmed by 0 bases and J by 12 bases, 14 bases remained unmatched. CDR3 region: CASSYSIVGGSGTQFF. For the CDR3, the DNA is TGTGCCAGCAGTTACTCGATTGTCGGCGGGAGCGGGACGCAGTTCTTC.

The gene calls are TRBV11-2 and TRBJ2-1; TRBD2 matches 9 bases. This CDR3 has 15 residues. CDR1 is SGHAT and CDR2 is FQNNGV in the germline V gene. The V segment lost 2 bases and the J segment 3 bases; nucleotides outside the gene matches: 2. CDR3 sequence (DNA): TGTGCCAGCAGCTTACAGACTAGCGGCTACAATGAGCAGTTCTTC. This translates into CASSLQTSGYNEQFF.

J is TRBJ1-1 and V is TRBV19; 8 bases are a match to TRBD1. Germline V CDR1 and CDR2: LNHDA, SQIVND (reference sequence). Trimming took 6 bases from V and 1 from J; bases not matched to a gene: 7. This CDR3 has 15 amino acids. The CDR3 nucleotides are TGTGCCAGTAGCGACCAGGGGGCGCGGAACACTGAAGCTTTCTTT. Residues: CASSDQGARNTEAFF.

The rearrangement links TRBV6-5 to TRBJ2-1, with D maybe TRBD2 (5 bases). The CDR3 is 11 amino acids. Germline V gene lookup returns CDR1 MNHEY and CDR2 SVGAGI. V lost 7 bases and J lost 8, with 9 bases in between. The CDR3 nucleotides read TGTGCCAGCATCCGGGGTTATGAGCAGTTCTTC. Translated, it gives CASIRGYEQFF.

The chain links TRBV7-6 to TRBJ1-1; maybe TRBD1 (6 bases). V lost 5 bases and J 4 bases, leaving 14 bases between the germline ends. The CDR3 runs 14 residues. The germline gives CDR1 SGHVS, CDR2 FNYEAQ. The CDR3 sequence is CASSESRGTTEAFF. CDR3 DNA: TGTGCCAGCAGCGAAAGCAGGGGAACCACTGAAGCTTTCTTT.

The chain recombines TRBV7-2 with TRBJ2-7; 7 bases agree with TRBD2. V lost 0 bases, J lost 4 bases, and 6 bases stayed unmatched. CDR1 is SGHTA and CDR2 is FQGNSA in the germline V gene. The CDR3 consists of 15 residues. The CDR3 sequence is CASSLAASGIYEQYF. CDR3 sequence (DNA): TGTGCCAGCAGCTTAGCCGCTAGCGGAATATACGAGCAGTACTTC.

CDR3 DNA sequence: TGTGCCAGCAGCGCCTCCGGGACAGGGGATGGCTACACCTTC. Its protein is CASSASGTGDGYTF. This chain joins TRBV9 and TRBJ1-2; the match to TRBD1 covers 10 bases. There are 14 residues in the CDR3. V lost 3 bases, J lost 6 bases, and 5 bases stayed unmatched. In germline, CDR1 is SGDLS, CDR2 YYNGEE.

This chain uses TRBV2 with TRBJ1-2; TRBD1 is a possible D gene (6 bases). Trimming stripped 0 bases from V and 6 bases from J, with 11 bases between. Per the germline V gene, CDR1 is SNHLY and CDR2 is FYNNEI. CDR3 length: 14 residues. The CDR3 DNA follows: TGTGCCAGCAGTGAAGCGACAGGCCTCGATGGCTACACCTTC. Translated, it gives CASSEATGLDGYTF. The full variable domain, completed using reference TRBV2 and TRBJ1-2, is EPEVTQTPSHQVTQMGQEVILRCVPISNHLYFYWYRQILGQKVEFLVSFYNNEISEKSEIFDDQFSVERPDGSNFTLKIRSTKLEDSAMYFCASSEATGLDGYTFGSGTRLTVV.

V gene TRBV2 combines with J gene TRBJ2-7, with 11 positions matching TRBD2. The CDR3 has 16 residues. CDR1 is SNHLY, CDR2 FYNNEI, per germline. With V trimmed by 6 bases and J by 0 bases, 7 bases remained unmatched. DNA for the CDR3: TGTGCCAGCAGCCGGACTAGCGGGTCCCACTCCTACGAGCAGTACTTC. Translation: CASSRTSGSHSYEQYF. The full variable domain, completed using reference TRBV2 and TRBJ2-7, is EPEVTQTPSHQVTQMGQEVILRCVPISNHLYFYWYRQILGQKVEFLVSFYNNEISEKSEIFDDQFSVERPDGSNFTLKIRSTKLEDSAMYFCASSRTSGSHSYEQYFGPGTRLTVT.

This sequence joins TRBV5-4 and TRBJ2-7, with 10 bases fitting TRBD1. V shed 4 bases and J 0 bases; nucleotides not matched to a gene: 4. Germline CDR1 SGHNT, CDR2 YYREEE (reference sequence). There are 15 residues in the CDR3. Here the CDR3 DNA reads TGTGCCAGCAGCGGCGGACAGGGGGACTCCTACGAGCAGTACTTC. Protein: CASSGGQGDSYEQYF.

This chain connects TRBV29-1 to TRBJ2-1; a possible D gene is TRBD1 (6 bases). V lost 6 bases to trimming and J lost 6 bases, with 18 bases between them. CDR1 and CDR2 (germline): SQVTM, ANQGSEA. This CDR3 has 14 residues. DNA for the CDR3: TGCAGCGTGGATAAAATACCACAGGGCAATGAGCAGTTCTTC. This codes for CSVDKIPQGNEQFF.

The chain uses TRBV10-3 and TRBJ1-4, with TRBD1 as a possible D gene (5 bases). Trimming cost V 6 bases and J 0 bases, with 11 bases left between them. Germline assignment: CDR1 ENHRY and CDR2 SYGVKD. The CDR3 is 15 amino acids. The CDR3 sequence: CAIRKDSATNEKLFF. In DNA form, the CDR3 reads TGTGCCATCAGAAAAGACAGTGCAACTAATGAAAAACTGTTTTTT.

This clone showed up just once. This chain links TRBV19 with TRBJ2-7, with D hard to call. Trimming shortened V by 1 base and J by 3 bases, and 16 bases separated the two germline ends. CDR3 size: 16 residues. The germline gives CDR1 LNHDA, CDR2 SQIVND (reference sequence). The CDR3 DNA reads TGTGCCAGTAGTATAGTAAGCGACCCAGCCCTCTACGAGCAGTACTTC. This sequence encodes CASSIVSDPALYEQYF.

The J gene is TRBJ2-5, the V gene TRBV5-4, with TRBD2 matching 8 bases. CDR1 is SGHNT, CDR2 YYREEE, per germline (reference sequence). The CDR3 extends over 15 amino acids. With V trimmed by 0 bases and J by 5 bases, 6 bases remained unmatched. The CDR3 reads CASSLVAGGVETQYF. DNA of the CDR3: TGTGCCAGCAGCTTGGTGGCGGGAGGTGTGGAGACCCAGTACTTC.

The CDR3 loop is CSVSAGVGELFF. The DNA of the CDR3 is TGCAGCGTTTCCGCCGGAGTGGGGGAGCTGTTTTTT. The chain recombines TRBV29-1 with TRBJ2-2; no definite D call. The V end lost 5 bases, the J end lost 8 bases, and 12 bases lay between the germline ends. Germline CDR1 SQVTM, CDR2 ANQGSEA. This CDR3 is 12 amino acids long.